The following is a TCR beta chain sequence with its context. These data originate in a study of control samples from healthy donors and cancer patients. J was trimmed by 9 bases and V by 3 bases; bases with no gene match: 0. CDR3 size: 11 residues. The protocol was immunoSEQ multiplex PCR, while the TCRdb copy is restricted to in-frame clones and leaves out a portion. The data contain over 150,000 clones, around 94% of them singletons. The sequenced sample was PBMCs. The TCR was taken from a man in his fifties or sixties with colorectal cancer. V gene TRBV23-1 combines with J gene TRBJ2-5; TRBD2 agrees at 8 bases. TRBV23-1 is identified as an open reading frame with a role that is uncertain. The CDR3 bases are TGCGCCAGCAGTCACGGGAGGGCCCAGTACTTC. Translating gives CASSHGRAQYF.